Listed here are 23 T cell receptor beta chains from one sample, sequenced in a study of monozygotic twins with inflammatory bowel disease. TCRdb reworked the 5' RACE reads into one entry per CDR3 protein, no DNA. This listing includes some 150,000 distinct CDR3 sequences. The specimen was blood. These receptors originate from a human donor with ulcerative colitis or Crohn's disease, or a healthy co-twin of an affected twin (not recorded which).

V gene TRBV5-4 combines with J gene TRBJ2-1; TCRdb designates TRBD1, a call that cannot be tested without DNA. The CDR3 is 14 amino acids. Germline loops: CDR1 SGHNT, CDR2 YYREEE (reference sequence). The CDR3 is CASSNRTGYNEQFF.

V usage is TRBV20-1 and J usage is TRBJ1-1; the D gene TCRdb calls, TRBD1, cannot be checked with no DNA. Germline V gives CDR1 DFQATT, CDR2 SNEGSKA (reference sequence). The CDR3 length is 17 residues. CDR3 region: CSASGLLPTRGLTEAFF.

The genes are TRBV18 and TRBJ1-2. The CDR3 covers 11 residues. CDR1 is KGHSH, CDR2 LQKENI, per germline. Here the CDR3 reads CASSPDYGYTF. Based on the CDR3 plus reference TRBV18 and TRBJ1-2, the full variable domain is NAGVMQNPRHLVRRRGQEARLRCSPMKGHSHVYWYRQLPEEGLKFMVYLQKENIIDESGMPKERFSAEFPKEGPSILRIQQVVRGDSAAYFCASSPDYGYTFGSGTRLTVV.

The genes are TRBV12-3 or TRBV12-4 and TRBJ1-2. This CDR3 contains 13 residues. The CDR3 sequence is CASSRGGGYGYTF.

The genes are TRBV20-1 and TRBJ2-1; TCRdb returns TRBD2, unconfirmable since there is no DNA. The CDR3 totals 16 residues. Germline CDR1 DFQATT, CDR2 SNEGSKA (reference sequence). This CDR3 is CSARGAEISSYNEQFF.

The chain carries TRBV10-1 and TRBJ2-2. The CDR3 runs to 14 residues. CDR1 WNHNN and CDR2 SYGVQD come from the germline V gene (reference sequence). This chain's CDR3 is CASSETSGRGELFF.

V and J are TRBV30 and TRBJ2-1. CDR1 GTSNPN and CDR2 SVGIG come from the germline V gene (reference sequence). The CDR3 is made up of 16 amino acids. The CDR3 spells CAWSVLRLPSYNEQFF.

V is TRBV15 and J is TRBJ1-1. CDR3 size: 11 residues. CDR1 and CDR2 from the germline V gene are LNHNV and YYDKDF (reference sequence). CDR3 region: CATSRDRKAFF.

The chain recombines TRBV4-2 with TRBJ1-3; the D call from TCRdb, TRBD1, cannot be confirmed without DNA. The CDR3 covers 17 residues. Germline V gene lookup returns CDR1 LGHNA and CDR2 YNFKEQ. The CDR3 spells CASSQEPGTGSGNTIYF.

This sequence joins TRBV19 and TRBJ2-3. Germline assignment: CDR1 LNHDA and CDR2 SQIVND (reference sequence). This CDR3 contains 13 residues. CDR3 sequence reads: CASSKGSTDTQYF.

The chain joins TRBV5-1 to TRBJ1-1; as DNA is missing, the TRBD1 call by TCRdb cannot be tested. The CDR3 extends over 15 amino acids. Per germline, CDR1 SGHRS and CDR2 YFSETQ. The CDR3: CASSLLGQGTAEAFF.

The chain couples TRBV3-1 to TRBJ2-7. Per germline, CDR1 LGHDT and CDR2 YNNKEL (reference sequence). CDR3 length equals 13 residues. This chain's CDR3 is CASSQGGLYEQYF.

The chain is built from TRBV6-2 or TRBV6-3 and TRBJ2-1; TCRdb's assignment of TRBD2 cannot be checked, as there is no DNA. The CDR3 length is 15 residues. In germline, CDR1 is MNHEY, CDR2 SVGEGT. CDR3 residues: CASSYTGRPREEQFF.

This sequence joins TRBV5-6 and TRBJ2-5; TCRdb proposes TRBD1, but this gene call is untestable without DNA. Looked up from germline, CDR1 is SGHDT and CDR2 is YYEEEE. This CDR3 contains 14 residues. The CDR3 sequence is CASSPTGREETQYF.

The V gene is TRBV7-2, the J gene TRBJ2-7. CDR1 SGHTA and CDR2 FQGNSA come from the germline V gene. There are 11 residues in the CDR3. The CDR3 sequence: CASSSDYEQYF.

V is TRBV29-1 and J is TRBJ2-2; the TRBD1 assignment by TCRdb is unverifiable without DNA. The CDR3 sequence is 14 residues long. The germline V gene encodes CDR1 SQVTM and CDR2 ANQGSEA. The CDR3 spells CSVARTGPTGELFF.

This chain joins TRBV5-1 and TRBJ2-7; TCRdb's D call, TRBD1, is unchecked because there is no DNA. The CDR3 contains 14 residues. Germline CDR1 SGHRS, CDR2 YFSETQ. The CDR3 protein is CASSPWTGSYEQYF.

The chain carries TRBV14 and TRBJ2-3; TCRdb calls TRBD2, which cannot be checked without DNA. This CDR3 has 17 amino acids. CDR1 SGHDN and CDR2 FVKESK come from the germline V gene. The CDR3: CASSQRTSGRAPDTQYF. The whole variable domain, remainder taken from reference TRBV14 and TRBJ2-3, is EAGVTQFPSHSVIEKGQTVTLRCDPISGHDNLYWYRRVMGKEIKFLLHFVKESKQDESGMPNNRFLAERTGGTYSTLKVQPAELEDSGVYFCASSQRTSGRAPDTQYFGPGTRLTVL.

The V and J genes are TRBV20-1 and TRBJ1-6; TCRdb's D call of TRBD1 is untestable without DNA. Per germline, CDR1 DFQATT and CDR2 SNEGSKA (reference sequence). The CDR3 loop spans 15 amino acids. The CDR3 loop reads CSALPGGGGNSPLHF.

V is TRBV21-1 and J is TRBJ1-2; the TCRdb call, TRBD1, lacks DNA for checking. TRBV21-1 is shown as a pseudogene. CDR3 length equals 12 residues. CDR3 protein: CASRRTGQGYTF.

J is TRBJ2-1 and V is TRBV30; the TCRdb call, TRBD2, lacks DNA for checking. This CDR3 spans 13 amino acids. Germline CDR1 GTSNPN, CDR2 SVGIG (reference sequence). CDR3 residues: CASHTSGSHEQFF. The full variable domain, rest sourced from reference TRBV30 and TRBJ2-1, is SQTIHQWPATLVQPVGSPLSLECTVEGTSNPNLYWYRQAAGRGLQLLFYSVGIGQISSEVPQNLSASRPQDRQFILSSKKLLLSDSGFYLCASHTSGSHEQFFGPGTRLTVL.

The chain combines TRBV6-5 with TRBJ2-1; TCRdb returns TRBD1, unconfirmable since there is no DNA. CDR3 length: 16 amino acids. Germline values: CDR1 MNHEY, CDR2 SVGAGI. CDR3 loop: CASSYWDRGAYNEQFF.

The CDR3: CASSYTSGSYEQYF. This chain links TRBV6-5 with TRBJ2-7; as DNA is missing, the TRBD2 call by TCRdb cannot be tested. The germline gives CDR1 MNHEY, CDR2 SVGAGI. CDR3 length equals 14 residues.